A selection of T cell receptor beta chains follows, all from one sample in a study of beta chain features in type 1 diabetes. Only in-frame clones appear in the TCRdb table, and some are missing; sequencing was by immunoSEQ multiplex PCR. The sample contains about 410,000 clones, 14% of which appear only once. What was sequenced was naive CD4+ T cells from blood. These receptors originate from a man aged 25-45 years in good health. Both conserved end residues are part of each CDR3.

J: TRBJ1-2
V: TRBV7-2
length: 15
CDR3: CASSPHPQGGYGYTF

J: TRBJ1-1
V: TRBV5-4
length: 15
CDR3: CASSSRGREVTEAFF

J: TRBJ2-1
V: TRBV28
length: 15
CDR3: CASTTPGRHYNEQFF

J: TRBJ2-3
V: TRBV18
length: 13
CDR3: CASSPGQGGTQYF

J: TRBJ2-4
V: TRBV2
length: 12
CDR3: CASSAGQGIQYF

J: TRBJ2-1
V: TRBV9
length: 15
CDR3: CASSVGLAGDNEQFF

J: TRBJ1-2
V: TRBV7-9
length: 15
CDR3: CASSFADRGLGGYTF

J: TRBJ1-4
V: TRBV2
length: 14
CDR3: CASSVISVNEKLFF

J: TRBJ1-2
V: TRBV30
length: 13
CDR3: CAWSVTHNYGYTF

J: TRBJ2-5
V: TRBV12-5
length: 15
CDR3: CATTGGGRITQTQYF

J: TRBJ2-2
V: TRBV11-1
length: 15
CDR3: CASSFVAGGVGELFF

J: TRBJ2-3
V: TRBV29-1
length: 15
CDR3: CSAGLAGRATDTQYF

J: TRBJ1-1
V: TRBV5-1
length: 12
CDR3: CASSLDTIEAFF

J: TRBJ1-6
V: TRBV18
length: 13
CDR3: CASSPDRGTPLHF

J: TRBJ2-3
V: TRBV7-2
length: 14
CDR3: CASSSSGSADTQYF

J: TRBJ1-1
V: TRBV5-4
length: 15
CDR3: CASSPQGQGGTEAFF

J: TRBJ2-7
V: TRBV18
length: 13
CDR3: CASSPDSSYEQYF

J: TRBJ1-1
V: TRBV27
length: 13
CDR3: CATGDRLNTEAFF

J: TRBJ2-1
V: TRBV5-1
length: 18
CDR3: CASSPAWTSDLWDNEQFF

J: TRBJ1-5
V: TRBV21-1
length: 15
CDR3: CAPRGQAYSNQPQHF

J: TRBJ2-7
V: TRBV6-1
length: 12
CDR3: CASRDRGYEQYF

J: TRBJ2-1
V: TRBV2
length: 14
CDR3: CASRRISGVAEQFF

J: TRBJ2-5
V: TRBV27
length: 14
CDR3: CASSLSGARETQYF